Presented here are 27 T cell receptor beta chains from one specimen sequenced in a study of metastatic and nonmetastatic thyroid tumors (dated by TCRdb to about 2020). None of the patients had been given any treatment before thyroid surgery. Libraries came from PCR. Sequencing took place on an Illumina HiSeq 4000. TCRdb reran the public reads through fastp at Q25 and MiXCR, keeping productive beta chains. Within this sample are around 15,000 clones, with 20% to 30% of them counted one time only. The biggest ten clones account for about 12% of the sample. The specimen was tumor tissue. These TCRs come from a male donor with papillary thyroid cancer or a benign thyroid nodule (not recorded which). Some clones in this sample may be carry-over from other donors' samples.

V is TRBV20-1 and J is TRBJ1-2; D is ambiguous. V shed 5 bases and J shed 6 bases, with 7 bases lying between them. The CDR3 spans 10 residues. Germline-derived CDR1 and CDR2 are DFQATT and SNEGSKA (reference sequence). The CDR3 bases are TGCAGTGCTGACATTGATGGCTACACCTTC. This encodes CSADIDGYTF.

The chain carries TRBV5-8 and TRBJ2-3; D ambiguous. Germline loops: CDR1 SGHTS, CDR2 YDEGEE. V shed 4 bases and J shed 2 bases, with 14 bases lying between them. There are 15 residues in the CDR3. The CDR3, as DNA: TGTGCCAGCAGCGCGGTCCGGAGTAACACAGATACGCAGTATTTT. Translation gives CASSAVRSNTDTQYF. The entire variable domain, with the rest obtained from reference TRBV5-8 and TRBJ2-3, is as follows: EAGVTQSPTHLIKTRGQQATLRCSPISGHTSVYWYQQALGLGLQFLLWYDEGEERNRGNFPPRFSGRQFPNYSSELNVNALELEDSALYLCASSAVRSNTDTQYFGPGTRLTVL.

This clone was counted ten times or more. The chain has TRBV5-1 and TRBJ2-7; the D gene is possibly TRBD1 (5 bases). The CDR3 spans 14 residues. Trimming removed 5 bases from V and 1 base from J, with 13 bases in between. Germline-derived CDR1 and CDR2 are SGHRS and YFSETQ. As DNA, the CDR3 is TGCGCCAGCAGGCAGGGTTGGGGATCCTACGAGCAGTACTTC. Translation gives CASRQGWGSYEQYF.

By share, this clone ranks as medium-sized. The V call is TRBV24-1, the J call TRBJ2-1; tentatively, D is TRBD1 (6 bases). The ends were cut back, 6 bases at V and 1 base at J, with 15 bases in the middle. The germline CDR1 and CDR2 sequences are KGHDR and SFDVKD. This CDR3 has 16 residues. The CDR3 spells CATSPPGTGSYNEQFF. As DNA, the CDR3 is TGTGCCACCAGTCCCCCCGGAACAGGGTCCTACAATGAGCAGTTCTTC.

This clone was observed many times. V and J are TRBV5-5 and TRBJ1-1; 7 nucleotides match TRBD1. This CDR3 region has 15 residues. CDR1 and CDR2 (germline): SGHKS, YYEKEE (reference sequence). J lost 0 bases, V lost 3 bases, and 5 bases had no gene match. CDR3 coding DNA: TGTGCCAGCAGCTGGGGGACAGATATGAACACTGAAGCTTTCTTT. Protein product: CASSWGTDMNTEAFF.

This clone was seen only a few times. This chain connects TRBV6-1 to TRBJ1-5; a possible D gene is TRBD1 (5 bases). CDR3 length: 14 residues. V dropped 4 bases and J dropped 9 bases, with 16 bases sitting between them. CDR1 is MNHNS and CDR2 is SASEGT in the germline V gene. The CDR3 loop is CASSAVGEIRPQHF. In DNA, the CDR3 is TGTGCCAGCAGTGCCGTAGGGGAGATCAGGCCCCAGCATTTT.

CDR3 in DNA: TGTGCCAGCAGCCAGGAAGGATATGGCTACACCTTC. Translating gives CASSQEGYGYTF. J is TRBJ1-2 and V is TRBV7-2, with D hard to call. Germline V CDR1 and CDR2: SGHTA, FQGNSA. The CDR3 is 12 residues long. Trimming shortened V by 5 bases and J by 5 bases, and 9 bases separated the two germline ends.

V is TRBV5-1 and J is TRBJ2-3, with a weak D call TRBD2 (5 bases). This CDR3 contains 14 residues. Germline V CDR1 and CDR2: SGHRS, YFSETQ. The V gene lost 3 bases and the J gene lost 1 base, with 9 bases spanning the gap. For the CDR3, the DNA is TGCGCCAGCAGCTCCGGGGTCGGCACAGATACGCAGTATTTT. Amino acids: CASSSGVGTDTQYF.

The chain is built from TRBV5-1 and TRBJ1-1, with a tentative D call TRBD1 (6 bases). Germline assignment: CDR1 SGHRS and CDR2 YFSETQ. The length of the CDR3 is 13 residues. Trimming took off 3 bases at V and 3 bases at J, with 9 bases between the two ends. The CDR3 coding sequence is TGCGCCAGCAGCTGGGCAGGGGACACTGAAGCTTTCTTT. This encodes CASSWAGDTEAFF.

The chain couples TRBV19 to TRBJ2-3, with D possibly matching TRBD1 (6 bases). Trimming left V 4 bases short and J 3 bases short, with 11 bases between. The CDR3 runs to 14 residues. Germline V gene lookup returns CDR1 LNHDA and CDR2 SQIVND (reference sequence). The CDR3 here is CASSTWGQTDTQYF. CDR3 sequence (DNA): TGTGCCAGTAGTACCTGGGGACAAACAGATACGCAGTATTTT.

This clone is medium-sized within its sample. The rearrangement joins TRBV19 to TRBJ2-1, with 12 bases identical to TRBD1. CDR3 length equals 15 residues. Germline loops: CDR1 LNHDA, CDR2 SQIVND (reference sequence). Germline trimming cut 4 bases from V and 7 bases from J; bases unmatched to any gene: 5. CDR3 protein: CASSTPGQGANEQFF. CDR3 nucleotides: TGTGCCAGTAGTACTCCGGGACAGGGGGCTAATGAGCAGTTCTTC.

The chain is built from TRBV6-1 and TRBJ2-1; D possibly corresponds to TRBD2 (6 bases). Trimming shortened V by 8 bases and J by 4 bases, and 12 bases separated the two germline ends. Germline CDR1 is MNHNS and CDR2 is SASEGT. This CDR3 is 13 amino acids long. The CDR3 sequence: CASGGTFYNEQFF. The CDR3 coding sequence is TGTGCCAGCGGGGGGACTTTTTACAATGAGCAGTTCTTC.

This clone has ten or more counts. J is TRBJ2-1 and V is TRBV7-3, with D maybe TRBD2 (7 bases). Germline CDR1 and CDR2: SGHTA and FQGTGA. V lost 2 bases and J lost 10, with 15 bases in between. CDR3 length: 14 amino acids. CDR3 bases: TGTGCCAGCAGCTTATCTAGCGGAGGGGGGGAGCAGTTCTTC. Translating it yields CASSLSSGGGEQFF.

V is TRBV20-1 and J is TRBJ2-1; TRBD2 agrees at 9 bases. Germline CDR1 is DFQATT and CDR2 is SNEGSKA (reference sequence). The ends lost 6 bases at V and 3 bases at J; junction bases unmatched: 21. The CDR3 extends over 19 amino acids. In nucleotides, the CDR3 is TGCAGTGCAACCTCCTGGGCGGGAGGGGAACGGCTCAGCTACAATGAGCAGTTCTTC. This translates into CSATSWAGGERLSYNEQFF.

In its sample, this clone was seen a few times. This rearrangement joins TRBV28 to TRBJ2-1; no definite D call. With 6 bases removed from V and 2 bases from J, the gap between germline ends came to 11 bases. CDR1 MDHEN and CDR2 SYDVKM come from the germline V gene. The CDR3 loop spans 14 amino acids. In nucleotides, the CDR3 is TGTGCCAGCAGGGGTACAGCCCCCTACAATGAGCAGTTCTTC. It translates to CASRGTAPYNEQFF.

Ten or more counts support this clone. The genes are TRBV20-1 and TRBJ2-7; TRBD2 aligns across 8 bases. J gave up 2 bases and V 0 bases, and 9 bases lay outside the gene matches. CDR1 and CDR2 from the germline V gene are DFQATT and SNEGSKA (reference sequence). This CDR3 is 16 amino acids long. The CDR3 nucleotides are TGCAGTGCTAGAGAGGCGACTACTAGCGGCCCCTACGAGCAGTACTTC. Protein: CSAREATTSGPYEQYF.

This clone was observed a handful of times. The chain carries TRBV10-2 and TRBJ1-2; D remains ambiguous. CDR1 is WSHSY and CDR2 is SAAADI in the germline V gene. The CDR3 extends over 14 amino acids. V lost 3 bases and J 1 base, leaving 9 bases between the germline ends. CDR3 protein: CASSESGRNYGYTF. The DNA for the CDR3 is TGCGCCAGCAGTGAAAGCGGCCGTAACTATGGCTACACCTTC.

This clone has a handful of counts. Relative to the germline gene, one junction end is altered; a read error may explain this. This chain joins TRBV6-1 and TRBJ1-1; D uncertain. The germline V gene has CDR1 MNHNS and CDR2 SASEGT. The CDR3 covers 15 residues. Here the CDR3 reads CASRVPPAPSTESFF. CDR3 nucleotides: TGTGCCAGTAGGGTTCCCCCCGCCCCGAGCACTGAATCTTTCTTT.

This clone was recorded many times. The chain has TRBV20-1 and TRBJ2-1; D uncertain. The ends were cut back, 6 bases at V and 4 bases at J, with 19 bases in the middle. Germline loops: CDR1 DFQATT, CDR2 SNEGSKA (reference sequence). The CDR3 totals 15 residues. This chain's CDR3 is CSAQSGLVRYNEQFF. CDR3 sequence (DNA): TGCAGTGCCCAATCGGGCCTAGTTCGGTACAATGAGCAGTTCTTC.

This clone is medium-sized. The V gene is TRBV12-3 or TRBV12-4, the J gene TRBJ2-2; D is perhaps TRBD1 (5 bases). The V and J ends lost 1 base and 5 bases respectively, with 8 bases between them. The CDR3 consists of 14 residues. DNA of the CDR3: TGTGCCAGCAGTTTAGATACAGGTACCGGGGAGCTGTTTTTT. Protein sequence: CASSLDTGTGELFF.

The chain couples TRBV30 to TRBJ2-1; TRBD1 might be the D (6 bases). The V gene lost 2 bases and the J gene lost 8 bases, with 13 bases spanning the gap. Germline V gene sequence: CDR1 GTSNPN, CDR2 SVGIG (reference sequence). The CDR3 covers 13 residues. CDR3 bases: TGTGCCTGGAGTCTGTCAGGGGTCGATGAGCAGTTCTTC. This gives the protein CAWSLSGVDEQFF.

In this sample, this clone turned up many times. This chain links TRBV12-3 or TRBV12-4 with TRBJ1-5, with D perhaps TRBD1 (5 bases). Trimming removed 3 bases from V and 6 bases from J, with 15 bases in between. CDR3 length: 15 residues. CDR3 residues: CASSFGVGGAQPQHF. The CDR3 region has the DNA TGTGCCAGCAGTTTCGGGGTCGGGGGAGCTCAGCCCCAGCATTTT.

By its share, this clone is medium-sized (0.01 to 0.1%). The CDR3 sequence is CSASLTEGRVAQYF. The DNA for the CDR3 is TGCAGTGCTAGTTTGACTGAAGGGCGGGTGGCCCAGTACTTC. The rearrangement joins TRBV20-1 to TRBJ2-5; D possibly corresponds to TRBD2 (5 bases). The V gene lost 3 bases and the J gene lost 9 bases, with 20 bases spanning the gap. The germline V gene encodes CDR1 DFQATT and CDR2 SNEGSKA (reference sequence). The CDR3 covers 14 residues.

V usage is TRBV4-2 and J usage is TRBJ2-1; D is perhaps TRBD2 (7 bases). The CDR3 is 15 residues long. Between the trimmed V and J ends, which lost 4 bases and 7 bases, there was a span of 17 bases. Germline V gene data show CDR1 as LGHNA and CDR2 as YNFKEQ. The CDR3 DNA sequence: TGTGCCAGCAGCCTTAGGTGGGGAGGGGGGAATGAGCAGTTCTTC. This translates into CASSLRWGGGNEQFF.

This clone showed up many times. This sample includes further DNA sequences coding for the same CDR3. The genes are TRBV9 and TRBJ2-5; 7 positions match TRBD2. V lost 6 bases, J lost 5 bases, and 19 bases stayed unmatched. Germline V gene lookup returns CDR1 SGDLS and CDR2 YYNGEE. CDR3 length: 17 residues. The CDR3 protein is CASTSGGQGGSFETQYF. The DNA for the CDR3 is TGTGCCAGCACGTCCGGTGGGCAAGGCGGGAGCTTTGAGACCCAGTACTTC.

Sample share makes this clone medium-sized. This chain links TRBV2 with TRBJ2-2; the match to TRBD1 covers 7 bases. CDR3 size: 15 residues. Looked up from germline, CDR1 is SNHLY and CDR2 is FYNNEI. J lost 7 bases, V lost 4 bases, and 9 bases had no gene match. The CDR3 protein is CASSGLRGRGGELFF. Written as DNA, the CDR3 is TGTGCCAGCAGTGGTCTAAGGGGGCGAGGCGGGGAGCTGTTTTTT.

In this sample, this clone is medium-sized (0.01 to 0.1%). The chain uses TRBV6-1 and TRBJ1-5; possible D gene TRBD1, 6 bases. The CDR3 totals 11 residues. V shed 7 bases and J shed 13 bases, with 14 bases lying between them. The V gene's germline CDR1 is MNHNS and CDR2 SASEGT. This CDR3 reads CASKETGHQHF. In DNA, the CDR3 is TGTGCCAGCAAGGAGACAGGACATCAGCATTTT.